Shown below are 7 T cell receptor beta chains from a single sample sequenced in a study of OX40 agonist ivuxolimab in advanced cancers. The method behind the library was the immunoSEQ multiplex PCR assay. This is the immuneACCESS table as TCRdb keeps it, with only in-frame sequences that have V and J called. A part of the clones is gone; compared with another copy, unresolved V genes explain less than half, and the rest is unexplained. In this sample the table shows about 93,000 clones, 90% to 95% of which occur a single time. The ten largest clones add up to roughly 0.5% of the sample. Source: CD4+ or CD8+ T cells sorted from blood, taken in a trial of the OX40 agonist ivuxolimab. The receptors derive from an adult with an advanced solid tumor such as melanoma, head and neck, liver or kidney cancer.

The chain employs TRBV6-5 and TRBJ1-2; 9 bases match TRBD1. Looked up from germline, CDR1 is MNHEY and CDR2 is SVGAGI. This CDR3 is 13 amino acids long. V trimming: 6 bases; J trimming: 6 bases; junction bases outside the gene matches: 5. CDR3 nucleotides: TGTGCCAGCAGGGGGGACAGGGTAGATGGCTACACCTTC. Residues: CASRGDRVDGYTF.

This clone appeared a few times. The chain recombines TRBV6-1 with TRBJ2-6, with D perhaps being TRBD1 or TRBD2 (5 bases each). CDR1 and CDR2 (germline): MNHNS, SASEGT. Between the trimmed V and J ends, which lost 2 bases and 2 bases, there was a span of 13 bases. The CDR3 covers 17 residues. For the CDR3, the DNA is TGTGCCAGCAGTGAAACGAGACAGAGGGCTGGGGCCAACGTCCTGACTTTC. Translating gives CASSETRQRAGANVLTF.

This clone was observed once. The CDR3 reads CASGPEYEQYF. The CDR3 region has the DNA TGTGCCAGCGGGCCGGAATACGAGCAGTACTTC. This chain joins TRBV2 and TRBJ2-7; D remains ambiguous. V was clipped by 8 bases and J by 4 bases, with 9 bases between them. Germline CDR1 reads SNHLY; CDR2 reads FYNNEI. This CDR3 contains 11 residues. The complete variable domain, with remaining parts taken from reference TRBV2 and TRBJ2-7, reads EPEVTQTPSHQVTQMGQEVILRCVPISNHLYFYWYRQILGQKVEFLVSFYNNEISEKSEIFDDQFSVERPDGSNFTLKIRSTKLEDSAMYFCASGPEYEQYFGPGTRLTVT.

The chain is built from TRBV19 and TRBJ1-2; D unresolved. Trimming shortened V by 4 bases and J by 4 bases, and 19 bases separated the two germline ends. Germline CDR1 and CDR2: LNHDA and SQIVND (reference sequence). The CDR3 loop spans 16 amino acids. CDR3 in amino acids: CASSTGVGPGSYGYTF. The CDR3 DNA follows: TGTGCCAGTAGTACGGGTGTAGGGCCGGGGAGCTATGGCTACACCTTC.

The rearrangement uses TRBV13 and TRBJ2-6; 9 positions match TRBD1. Unmatched junction bases numbered 2, after V lost 2 bases and J lost 0 bases. The germline CDR1 and CDR2 sequences are PRHDT and FYEKMQ (reference sequence). The CDR3 is 17 residues long. In DNA form, the CDR3 reads TGTGCCAGCAGCTTATTGGACAGGGGCTCTGGGGCCAACGTCCTGACTTTC. It yields the protein CASSLLDRGSGANVLTF.

The gene calls are TRBV6-5 and TRBJ2-7; the match to TRBD2 covers 7 bases. Trimming took 4 bases from V and 3 from J; bases not matched to a gene: 6. Germline V CDR1 and CDR2: MNHEY, SVGAGI. This CDR3 has 14 residues. Here the CDR3 reads CASSWGEGHYEQYF. The CDR3 region has the DNA TGTGCCAGCAGTTGGGGGGAGGGCCACTACGAGCAGTACTTC.

The rearrangement uses TRBV2 and TRBJ2-7; D remains unclear. The CDR3 sequence is 13 residues long. CDR1 SNHLY and CDR2 FYNNEI come from the germline V gene. V lost 5 bases and J 1 base, leaving 9 bases between the germline ends. The CDR3 loop is CASSNYQSYEQYF. The CDR3 region has the DNA TGTGCCAGCAGTAATTATCAATCCTACGAGCAGTACTTC. Using reference TRBV2 and TRBJ2-7 for the parts outside the CDR3, the full variable domain is EPEVTQTPSHQVTQMGQEVILRCVPISNHLYFYWYRQILGQKVEFLVSFYNNEISEKSEIFDDQFSVERPDGSNFTLKIRSTKLEDSAMYFCASSNYQSYEQYFGPGTRLTVT.